This TCR beta chain was obtained from a study of CD8+CD57+ T cells in acquired aplastic anemia. Study overall: Sorted CD4+ and CD8+ cells gave an average of around 3.1 ug of DNA.

The study's findings and limits: Simpson's diversity of CD8+ cells was not significantly different in patients compared with controls. Researchers report that some 31 CD8+ CDR3 sequences appeared in both patients and controls.

In patients chosen for sequencing, flow cytometry had shown CD8+CD57+ cell expansion. This clonotype was observed many times. Antigen specificity is unknown. V shed 5 bases and J shed 3 bases, with 7 bases lying between them. The V gene's germline CDR1 is SQVTM and CDR2 ANQGSEA. The CDR3 runs 11 residues. Genomic DNA was employed as the template in profiling TCR beta VDJ and CDR3. One entry per CDR3 protein results from TCRdb running MiXCR on the reads. The sample consists of about 190,000 distinct CDR3 sequences, approximately 48% of them appearing once. This sequence was found in a human donor with aplastic anemia. The sample taken for sequencing was sorted CD4+, CD8+, or CD8+CD57+ T cells (not recorded which) from PBMCs. This chain uses TRBV29-1 with TRBJ1-1, with a tentative D call TRBD1 (5 bases). CDR3 residues: CSVQGDTEAFF. CDR3 in DNA: TGCAGCGTTCAAGGGGACACTGAAGCTTTCTTT.